This passage covers 13 T cell receptor beta chains from one sample sequenced in a study of beta chain features in type 1 diabetes. Sequenced material consisted of expressed TCRB transcripts (all of the isolated RNA was reverse transcribed). The repertoire was sequenced with immunoSEQ multiplex PCR; TCRdb's copy has only in-frame clones and lacks some. Among under 550,000 clones, approximately 10% were seen once, and the ten largest hold about 0.042%. The sample was naive CD4+ T cells from blood. These receptor sequences come from a woman aged 18-29 years in good health.

This clone was counted between two and nine times. The genes are TRBV25-1 and TRBJ2-1; 10 bases are a match to TRBD2. There are 15 residues in the CDR3. CDR1 is MGHDK and CDR2 is SYGVNS in the germline V gene. V dropped 2 bases and J dropped 7; count of bases not matched to a gene: 5. The CDR3 region has the DNA TGTGCCAGCAGTGAAACCGGGACTAGCGTTAATGAGCAGTTCTTC. Translation gives CASSETGTSVNEQFF.

This clone has at least ten counts. The chain uses TRBV15 and TRBJ2-3, with 7 bases lining up with TRBD1. Germline V gene sequence: CDR1 LNHNV, CDR2 YYDKDF (reference sequence). Losses at the gene ends were 0 bases for V and 7 bases for J; bases not matched to a gene: 10. This CDR3 is built from 16 residues. The CDR3 bases are TGTGCCACCAGCAGAGATCCTTTGCCGGGACAGCATACGCAGTATTTT. This encodes CATSRDPLPGQHTQYF.

The V call is TRBV19, the J call TRBJ2-2; D remains unclear. CDR3 length: 11 residues. CDR1 is LNHDA and CDR2 is SQIVND in the germline V gene (reference sequence). Trimming left V 4 bases short and J 7 bases short, with 4 bases between. CDR3 sequence reads: CASSRDGELFF. CDR3 DNA sequence: TGTGCCAGTAGTAGGGACGGGGAGCTGTTTTTT.

This clone was seen more than once but under ten times. The gene calls are TRBV28 and TRBJ2-1, with a weak D call TRBD2 (6 bases). Germline V gives CDR1 MDHEN, CDR2 SYDVKM. The CDR3 length is 13 residues. Between the trimmed V and J ends, which lost 8 bases and 0 bases, there was a span of 8 bases. In DNA form, the CDR3 reads TGTGCCAGCCGGGGGTTCTCCTACAATGAGCAGTTCTTC. Translated: CASRGFSYNEQFF.

The genes are TRBV5-1 and TRBJ2-5; 8 nucleotides match TRBD2. V shed 3 bases and J 4 bases; nucleotides not matched to a gene: 11. The germline V gene has CDR1 SGHRS and CDR2 YFSETQ. The CDR3 is made up of 16 amino acids. The CDR3 DNA follows: TGCGCCAGCAGCTCCTCGAGCGGGAGCTTTGCAGAGACCCAGTACTTC. The encoded protein is CASSSSSGSFAETQYF.

V gene TRBV29-1 combines with J gene TRBJ2-3, with 13 bases that match TRBD2. CDR1 is SQVTM and CDR2 is ANQGSEA in the germline V gene. The CDR3 is made up of 15 amino acids. Losses at the gene ends were 6 bases for V and 6 bases for J; bases not matched to a gene: 9. The CDR3 here is CSVRGLAGARDTQYF. The CDR3 DNA reads as TGCAGCGTCCGCGGACTAGCGGGAGCTAGGGATACGCAGTATTTT.

This clone was observed a few times. The J gene is TRBJ1-2, the V gene TRBV5-1; D is unclear. This CDR3 is built from 13 residues. Germline-derived CDR1 and CDR2 are SGHRS and YFSETQ. V was clipped by 1 base and J by 4 bases, with 8 bases between them. The DNA for the CDR3 is TGCGCCAGCAGCTTGTTCCGTCGCTATGGCTACACCTTC. The encoded protein is CASSLFRRYGYTF.

This clone turned up a few times. The chain joins TRBV7-9 to TRBJ2-5, with unresolved D. The germline V gene has CDR1 SEHNR and CDR2 FQNEAQ (reference sequence). Trimming cost V 5 bases and J 5 bases, with 15 bases left between them. The CDR3 consists of 14 residues. Here the CDR3 reads CASSPSGSGETQYF. CDR3 in DNA: TGTGCCAGCAGCCCGTCCGGGTCGGGCGAGACCCAGTACTTC.

The chain has TRBV15 and TRBJ1-1; D is uncertain. The germline V gene encodes CDR1 LNHNV and CDR2 YYDKDF (reference sequence). This CDR3 contains 18 residues. V was trimmed by 0 bases and J by 3 bases, leaving 20 bases between them. The CDR3 DNA reads as TGTGCCACCAGCAGAGATCCGGAGGTTAGGGCGCGGTACACTGAAGCTTTCTTT. This sequence encodes CATSRDPEVRARYTEAFF.

This clone was seen a few times. The chain recombines TRBV11-3 with TRBJ2-5; tentative D call: TRBD1 (5 bases). CDR3 length: 14 residues. CDR1 and CDR2 from the germline V gene are SGHNT and YENEEA. Trimming took off 1 base at V and 6 bases at J, with 12 bases between the two ends. The CDR3 loop reads CASSLGQGRQTQYF. The CDR3 DNA follows: TGTGCCAGCAGCTTAGGTCAGGGTCGTCAGACCCAGTACTTC. Full variable domain (outside the CDR3, taken from reference TRBV11-3 and TRBJ2-5): EAGVVQSPRYKIIEKKQPVAFWCNPISGHNTLYWYLQNLGQGPELLIRYENEEAVDDSQLPKDRFSAERLKGVDSTLKIQPAELGDSAVYLCASSLGQGRQTQYFGPGTRLLVL.

This clone was observed a single time. The V call is TRBV5-1, the J call TRBJ2-1; TRBD2 agrees at 9 bases. The CDR3 contains 16 residues. Trimming at V came to 2 bases and at J to 8 bases, leaving 11 bases not matched to a gene. The germline CDR1 and CDR2 sequences are SGHRS and YFSETQ. CDR3 coding DNA: TGCGCCAGCAGCTTTACTTTAGCGGGAGTAGGGTATGAGCAGTTCTTC. The encoded protein is CASSFTLAGVGYEQFF.

This clone turned up a few times. The chain combines TRBV27 with TRBJ2-7; 9 positions agree with TRBD1. Germline V gives CDR1 MNHEY, CDR2 SMNVEV (reference sequence). The CDR3 spans 15 residues. The junction had 10 bases not matched to a gene; V was cut back by 6 bases and J by 4 bases. The CDR3, as DNA: TGTGCCAGCAGGATCCGGGACAGGGATATATACGAGCAGTACTTC. This encodes CASRIRDRDIYEQYF.

On this clone: Other DNA sequences in this specimen translate into the identical CDR3. The chain links TRBV9 to TRBJ2-3; TRBD2 agrees at 12 bases. V lost 2 bases and J lost 6; bases outside the gene matches: 4. This CDR3 comprises 15 residues. Germline lookup yields CDR1 SGDLS and CDR2 YYNGEE. The CDR3 is CASSVASGGADTQYF. CDR3 nucleotides: TGTGCCAGCAGCGTTGCTAGCGGGGGGGCGGATACGCAGTATTTT.